This T cell receptor beta chain comes out of a study of spatial heterogeneity in lung cancer. Overall study: Follow-up PBMC samples were sequenced when available, at a median of about two years after resection. Alpha-chain sequences were consistently detected less often than beta-chain sequences.

Time point reported: blood at routine non-recurrence follow-up after resection. Tumor, nontumor lung or frozen PBMC supplied whole RNA that was sequenced unsorted. This clonotype has only a few counts. Antigen specificity is unknown. Overall study results and limits: Compared with follow-up, resection was when ubiquitous expanded tumor TCRs appeared in blood more.

Trimming shortened V by 9 bases and J by 7 bases, and 15 bases separated the two germline ends. There are 13 residues in the CDR3. CDR1 and CDR2 from the germline V gene are KGHDR and SFDVKD. Each CDR3 protein is one row after TCRdb ran MiXCR on the 5' RACE reads. The sample lists tens of thousands of distinct CDR3 sequences; around 19% were seen once. The source material was PBMCs, sampled at follow-up. This clonotype was sampled from a male donor with early-stage non-small cell lung cancer. This chain joins TRBV24-1 and TRBJ2-1, with a weak D call TRBD2 (7 bases). The DNA for the CDR3 is TGTGCCACCCGGGGGCGGGAGAGGAATGAGCAGTTCTTC. Translated, it gives CATRGRERNEQFF.